This T cell receptor beta chain was captured by sequencing in a study of blood T cell repertoires in COVID-19. Turning to the study itself: Specimens from acute and convalescent COVID-19 originated in the United States, Italy and Spain. PBMCs, B-cell-depleted T cells, or T cells provided the cDNA or gDNA that made up the material.

In the original analysis: Nucleated cell counts were estimated from reference gene primer amplification. TCRdb's copy holds only in-frame clones and misses some; the assay was immunoSEQ multiplex PCR. The V and J calls and clone size come from that table; D and trimming were worked out from the DNA. The repertoire holds around 99,000 clones, with approximately 90% as singletons. This clonotype was sampled from a man in his fifties or sixties with active or convalescent COVID-19. The sequenced material came from peripheral blood.

CDR3 nucleotides: TGTGCCAGCAGTTACTCTGGGAGTAGGAGCAATCAGCCCCAGCATTTT. It yields the protein CASSYSGSRSNQPQHF. The chain joins TRBV6-2 or TRBV6-3 to TRBJ1-5; the D is unclear. CDR3 length: 16 amino acids. Germline-derived CDR1 and CDR2 are MNHEY and SVGEGT. The V and J ends lost 0 bases and 1 base respectively, with 10 bases between them.